A selection of T cell receptor beta chains follows, all from one sample in a study of T cell responses to AZD1222 COVID-19 vaccine. Assay: immunoSEQ multiplex PCR; the TCRdb copy retains only in-frame clones and omits some. The table lists about 120,000 clones, around nine tenths of them singletons, with 4% to 4.5% in the top ten. Specimen: peripheral blood, collected 28 days after the second dose of the MenACWY control vaccine. The origin of the receptors is an adult who received the MenACWY meningococcal vaccine as a control. The CDR3 runs from the conserved cysteine through the conserved F or W. D genes are given only for firm matches. The size of a clone is reported for some rows only, either as once, few or many, or as a class for expanded clones.

>TRBV7-2|TRBJ1-6|NA|15|NA
CASSTRQVDNSPLHF
TGTGCCAGCAGCACCAGACAGGTCGATAATTCACCCCTCCACTTT
>TRBV4-2|TRBJ2-1|NA|15|NA
CASSQGVAAYNEQFF
TGTGCCAGCAGCCAAGGGGTGGCGGCCTACAATGAGCAGTTCTTC
>TRBV28|TRBJ1-1|NA|12|TRBD1
CASRSRQGQAFF
TGTGCCAGCAGAAGCAGACAGGGACAAGCTTTCTTT
>TRBV25-1|TRBJ2-5|few|10|NA
CASSGKTQYF
TGTGCCAGCAGTGGAAAGACCCAGTACTTC
>TRBV28|TRBJ1-4|NA|15|NA
CASSLSLAGREKLFF
TGTGCCAGCAGTTTAAGTTTGGCAGGGAGGGAAAAACTGTTTTTT
>TRBV5-6|TRBJ2-5|NA|13|NA
CASSFYGQETQYF
TGTGCCAGCAGCTTTTACGGACAAGAGACCCAGTACTTC
>TRBV28|TRBJ2-2|NA|15|NA
CASRQRAGGNGELFF
TGTGCCAGCAGGCAAAGGGCAGGGGGGAACGGGGAGCTGTTTTTT
>TRBV28|TRBJ1-3|few|17|NA
CASSPRMRARPGNTIYF
TGTGCCAGCAGTCCCCGGATGAGGGCTCGGCCTGGAAACACCATATATTTT
>TRBV7-2|TRBJ2-7|NA|14|NA
CASSLGGPSGEQYF
TGTGCCAGCAGCTTAGGAGGACCCTCGGGCGAGCAGTACTTC
>TRBV6-5|TRBJ1-2|NA|13|TRBD1
CASSQQGAVGYTF
TGTGCCAGCAGTCAACAGGGGGCGGTCGGCTACACCTTC
>TRBV6-2/TRBV6-3|TRBJ1-5|NA|14|NA
CASSQGGGGQPQHF
TGTGCCAGCAGCCAAGGGGGAGGCGGACAGCCCCAGCATTTT
>TRBV5-4|TRBJ2-3|NA|16|TRBD2
CASSRASGGSTDTQYF
TGTGCCAGCAGCCGGGCTAGCGGGGGGAGTACAGATACGCAGTATTTT
>TRBV6-5|TRBJ1-4|NA|14|NA
CASSYEGGGEKLFF
TGTGCCAGCAGTTACGAGGGTGGGGGTGAAAAACTGTTTTTT
>TRBV27|TRBJ2-1|NA|17|TRBD1
CASSSIRPGQGFNEQFF
TGTGCCAGCAGTTCCATACGACCGGGACAGGGTTTCAATGAGCAGTTCTTC
>TRBV4-2|TRBJ2-1|once|14|NA
CASSQQGVGNEQFF
TGTGCCAGCAGCCAGCAGGGCGTTGGCAATGAGCAGTTCTTC
>TRBV6-2/TRBV6-3|TRBJ1-6|NA|12|NA
CASSYDISPLHF
TGTGCCAGCAGTTACGACATTTCACCCCTCCACTTT
>TRBV27|TRBJ1-1|NA|16|NA
CASSSFRTGKGTEAFF
TGTGCCAGCAGTTCCTTTAGGACGGGAAAGGGAACTGAAGCTTTCTTT